This entry lists 16 T cell receptor beta chains sequenced from one sample in a study of cytomegalovirus exposure and HLA in healthy donors. PCR amplification relied on 60 Vbeta primers (plus 13 Jbeta primers). Here immunoSEQ multiplex PCR was the method, and the copy in TCRdb shows in-frame clones only, minus some. Altogether some 71,000 clones are present, 60% to 85% being singletons, with the ten largest covering 2.5% to 3.5%. The sequenced material came from PBMCs. These receptor sequences come from a man between 18 and 29 years old in good health and CMV-seronegative.

V usage is TRBV11-3 and J usage is TRBJ2-1; tentatively, D is TRBD2 (6 bases). This CDR3 has 17 amino acids. V lost 4 bases and J 4 bases, leaving 20 bases between the germline ends. Germline V lookup: CDR1 SGHNT, CDR2 YENEEA. The CDR3 protein is CASSSSTTGGDYNEQFF. CDR3 in DNA: TGTGCCAGCAGCTCTAGTACCACCGGAGGGGATTACAATGAGCAGTTCTTC.

This rearrangement joins TRBV7-8 to TRBJ2-7; tentatively, D is TRBD2 (5 bases). This CDR3 has 15 residues. Germline values: CDR1 SGHVS, CDR2 FQNEAQ. V was trimmed by 1 base and J by 0 bases, leaving 10 bases between them. The CDR3 nucleotides read TGTGCCAGCAGCTTAGAGGCCGGGATCTCCTACGAGCAGTACTTC. It translates to CASSLEAGISYEQYF.

The rearrangement links TRBV18 to TRBJ2-2; D might be TRBD1 (5 bases). V dropped 2 bases and J dropped 2 bases, with 9 bases sitting between them. CDR3 length: 15 amino acids. CDR1 is KGHSH, CDR2 LQKENI, per germline. The CDR3 nucleotides read TGTGCCAGCTCACCAGACAGCATCAACACCGGGGAGCTGTTTTTT. Encoded protein: CASSPDSINTGELFF.

The chain combines TRBV5-8 with TRBJ2-3; possibly TRBD2 for D (5 bases). The V and J ends lost 2 bases and 3 bases respectively, with 7 bases between them. CDR1 and CDR2 (germline): SGHTS, YDEGEE. The CDR3 spans 13 residues. The DNA of the CDR3 is TGTGCCAGCAGCTTACGGGGAACAGATACGCAGTATTTT. Translation: CASSLRGTDTQYF.

This rearrangement joins TRBV10-1 to TRBJ2-7; D is possibly TRBD1 (6 bases). V was shortened by 0 bases and J by 5 bases, with 11 bases between the two germline ends. The CDR3 is 14 amino acids. Germline CDR1 and CDR2: WNHNN and SYGVQD (reference sequence). The CDR3 DNA sequence: TGCGCCAGCAGTGAGTCGGGCAGGGGTCACGAGCAGTACTTC. Its protein is CASSESGRGHEQYF.

The rearrangement joins TRBV7-9 to TRBJ2-5, with 8 positions matching TRBD2. Trimming took 5 bases from V and 5 from J; bases not matched to a gene: 7. The V gene's germline CDR1 is SEHNR and CDR2 FQNEAQ (reference sequence). The CDR3 consists of 14 residues. The CDR3: CASSRAGAGETQYF. The CDR3 DNA reads as TGTGCCAGCAGCAGAGCGGGGGCTGGTGAGACCCAGTACTTC.

The chain employs TRBV9 and TRBJ2-2, with 9 bases matching TRBD1. The CDR3 covers 15 residues. The junction had 5 bases not matched to a gene; V was cut back by 2 bases and J by 6 bases. CDR1 is SGDLS, CDR2 YYNGEE, per germline. CDR3 DNA sequence: TGTGCCAGCAGCGTGGGACAGGGTGATGCCGGGGAGCTGTTTTTT. It codes for CASSVGQGDAGELFF.

The chain couples TRBV6-1 to TRBJ2-2, with D uncertain. The germline CDR1 and CDR2 sequences are MNHNS and SASEGT. The CDR3 has 15 amino acids. The V end lost 5 bases, the J end lost 4 bases, and 14 bases lay between the germline ends. The CDR3 protein is CASSNQAGVTGELFF. The CDR3 DNA reads TGTGCCAGCAGTAACCAGGCAGGCGTCACCGGGGAGCTGTTTTTT.

V and J are TRBV27 and TRBJ2-7; maybe TRBD1 (6 bases). CDR1 is MNHEY, CDR2 SMNVEV, per germline (reference sequence). With 4 bases removed from V and 3 bases from J, the gap between germline ends came to 16 bases. The CDR3 has 15 amino acids. The DNA for the CDR3 is TGTGCCAGCAGTTCATCCGGGACAAGGTTCTACGAGCAGTACTTC. It encodes CASSSSGTRFYEQYF.

This chain links TRBV27 with TRBJ2-5, with no clear D. Germline values: CDR1 MNHEY, CDR2 SMNVEV (reference sequence). The CDR3 is 15 amino acids. V was cut by 7 bases and J by 3 bases, with 18 bases left in between. The CDR3 DNA reads TGTGCCAGCACCACGGTGGGCAAGCCTAAAGAGACCCAGTACTTC. This sequence encodes CASTTVGKPKETQYF.

J is TRBJ1-6 and V is TRBV30; D unclear. V was shortened by 3 bases and J by 8 bases, with 14 bases between the two germline ends. Germline-derived CDR1 and CDR2 are GTSNPN and SVGIG (reference sequence). The CDR3 has 14 residues. CDR3 amino acids: CAWRGEGSDSPLHF. The CDR3 bases are TGTGCCTGGAGGGGAGAGGGATCGGATTCACCCCTCCACTTT.

The chain employs TRBV5-8 and TRBJ1-2; weak D call: TRBD1 (6 bases). V shed 5 bases and J shed 3 bases, with 14 bases lying between them. Germline-derived CDR1 and CDR2 are SGHTS and YDEGEE. The CDR3 has 14 amino acids. CDR3 sequence reads: CASRRIQGHYGYTF. The DNA of the CDR3 is TGTGCCAGCAGGCGTATACAGGGTCACTATGGCTACACCTTC. Full variable domain (remainder filled in from reference TRBV5-8 and TRBJ1-2): EAGVTQSPTHLIKTRGQQATLRCSPISGHTSVYWYQQALGLGLQFLLWYDEGEERNRGNFPPRFSGRQFPNYSSELNVNALELEDSALYLCASRRIQGHYGYTFGSGTRLTVV.

J is TRBJ2-2 and V is TRBV6-5, with 8 nucleotides matching TRBD2. V dropped 6 bases and J dropped 9; count of bases not matched to a gene: 12. This CDR3 comprises 15 residues. Germline CDR1 and CDR2: MNHEY and SVGAGI. CDR3 residues: CASSPTSGIYRELFF. DNA of the CDR3: TGTGCCAGCAGCCCCACTAGCGGAATTTACCGGGAGCTGTTTTTT.

The V call is TRBV4-2, the J call TRBJ2-5; TRBD1 aligns across 9 bases. J was trimmed by 5 bases and V by 1 base; bases with no gene match: 2. The CDR3 contains 14 residues. Germline CDR1 is LGHNA and CDR2 is YNFKEQ. CDR3 DNA sequence: TGTGCCAGCAGCCAAGGGACAGGGGTCGAGACCCAGTACTTC. This codes for CASSQGTGVETQYF.

The chain links TRBV28 to TRBJ1-5; D might be TRBD1 (6 bases). The CDR3 totals 16 residues. Trimming removed 3 bases at V and 5 bases at J, with 17 bases between. Germline assignment: CDR1 MDHEN and CDR2 SYDVKM. The CDR3 region is CASSLPGVMTYQPQHF. The CDR3 DNA sequence: TGTGCCAGCAGTTTGCCAGGGGTGATGACATATCAGCCCCAGCATTTT.

CDR3 region: CASSYLTTWLKQETQYF. CDR3 sequence (DNA): TGTGCCAGCAGTTACCTTACTACCTGGTTAAAGCAAGAGACCCAGTACTTC. The J gene is TRBJ2-5, the V gene TRBV28; D ambiguous. The CDR3 runs to 17 residues. Trimming removed 4 bases from V and 2 bases from J, with 20 bases in between. The germline gives CDR1 MDHEN, CDR2 SYDVKM.